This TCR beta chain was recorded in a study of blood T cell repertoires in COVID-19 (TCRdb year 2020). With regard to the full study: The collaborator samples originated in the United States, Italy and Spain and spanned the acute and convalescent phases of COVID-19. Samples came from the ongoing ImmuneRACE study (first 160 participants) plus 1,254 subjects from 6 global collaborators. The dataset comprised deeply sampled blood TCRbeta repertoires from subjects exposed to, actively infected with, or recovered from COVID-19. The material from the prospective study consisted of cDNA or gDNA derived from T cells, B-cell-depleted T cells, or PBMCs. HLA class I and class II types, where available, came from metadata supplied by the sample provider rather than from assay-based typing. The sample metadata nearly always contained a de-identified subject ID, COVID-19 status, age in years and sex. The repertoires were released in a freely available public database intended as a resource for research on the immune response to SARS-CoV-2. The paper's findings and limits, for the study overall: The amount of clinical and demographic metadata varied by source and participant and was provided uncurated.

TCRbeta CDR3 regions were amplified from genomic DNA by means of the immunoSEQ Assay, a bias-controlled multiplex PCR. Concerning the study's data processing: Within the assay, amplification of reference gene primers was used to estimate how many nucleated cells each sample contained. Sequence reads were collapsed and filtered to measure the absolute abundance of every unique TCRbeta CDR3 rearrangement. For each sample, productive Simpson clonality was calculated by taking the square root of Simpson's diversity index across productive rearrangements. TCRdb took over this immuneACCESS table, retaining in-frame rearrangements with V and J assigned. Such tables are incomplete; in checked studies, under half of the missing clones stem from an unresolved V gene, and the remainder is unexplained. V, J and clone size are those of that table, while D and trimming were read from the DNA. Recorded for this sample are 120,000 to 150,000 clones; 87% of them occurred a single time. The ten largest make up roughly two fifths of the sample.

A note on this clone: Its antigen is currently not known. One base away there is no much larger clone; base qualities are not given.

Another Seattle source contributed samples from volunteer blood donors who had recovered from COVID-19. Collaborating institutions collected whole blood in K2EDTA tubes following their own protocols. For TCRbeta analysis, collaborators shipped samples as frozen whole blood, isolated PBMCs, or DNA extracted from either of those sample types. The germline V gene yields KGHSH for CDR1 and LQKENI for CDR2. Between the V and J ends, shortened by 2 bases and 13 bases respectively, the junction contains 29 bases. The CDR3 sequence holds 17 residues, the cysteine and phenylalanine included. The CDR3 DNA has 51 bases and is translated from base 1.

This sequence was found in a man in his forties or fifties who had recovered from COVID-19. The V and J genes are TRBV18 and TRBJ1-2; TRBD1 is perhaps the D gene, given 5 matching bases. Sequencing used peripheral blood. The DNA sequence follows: TGTGCCAGCTCACCATCCGGCGGGGGGATTGTAGGGATACGTCTCACCTTC. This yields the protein CASSPSGGGIVGIRLTF. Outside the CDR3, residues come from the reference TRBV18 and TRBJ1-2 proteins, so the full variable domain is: NAGVMQNPRHLVRRRGQEARLRCSPMKGHSHVYWYRQLPEEGLKFMVYLQKENIIDESGMPKERFSAEFPKEGPSILRIQQVVRGDSAAYFCASSPSGGGIVGIRLTFGSGTRLTVV.